What follows are 13 T cell receptor beta chains derived from one specimen sequenced in a study of shared clonotypes between healthy human individuals (dated by TCRdb to about 2020). The library was built by means of the immunoSEQ multiplex PCR assay. TCRdb took over this immuneACCESS table, retaining in-frame rearrangements with V and J assigned. Such tables are incomplete; in checked studies, under half of the missing clones stem from an unresolved V gene, and the remainder is unexplained. This sample has 1,400,000 or so clones in its table, and around 98.5% of those were observed once. The ten largest clones represent 0.36% of the sample. Sequenced input: naive CD4+ T cells sorted from blood. The cell subset or site label for this specimen denotes: CD45RA+ positively selected. Every receptor here comes from a man in his thirties or forties in good health.

This clone was observed once. The V and J genes are TRBV23-1 and TRBJ1-2, with TRBD1 matching 8 bases. TRBV23-1 belongs to the ORF category, with a function that is uncertain. Unmatched junction bases numbered 5, after V lost 4 bases and J lost 4 bases. CDR3 length: 14 amino acids. The CDR3 spells CASSPGRGPYGYTF. DNA for the CDR3: TGCGCCAGCAGTCCCGGCAGGGGGCCCTATGGCTACACCTTC.

The chain employs TRBV9 and TRBJ1-2; no reliable D call. CDR1 SGDLS and CDR2 YYNGEE come from the germline V gene. The V end lost 0 bases, the J end lost 4 bases, and 10 bases lay between the germline ends. The CDR3 contains 14 residues. Here the CDR3 reads CASSVGPPGYGYTF. In DNA, the CDR3 is TGTGCCAGCAGCGTAGGCCCCCCAGGCTATGGCTACACCTTC.

In regard to this clone: Other DNA sequences within the sample encode an identical CDR3. V is TRBV7-2 and J is TRBJ2-7; D is undetermined. Per germline, CDR1 SGHTA and CDR2 FQGNSA. The germline V and J ends were trimmed by 5 bases and 0 bases, with 5 bases remaining between them. The CDR3 contains 12 residues. The CDR3 region is CASSPLSYEQYF. For the CDR3, the DNA is TGTGCCAGCAGCCCCCTCTCCTACGAGCAGTACTTC.

This chain links TRBV5-1 with TRBJ2-2; tentative D call: TRBD2 (6 bases). The V end was cut by 0 bases, the J end by 5 bases, with 17 bases between. CDR3 length equals 17 residues. Per the germline V gene, CDR1 is SGHRS and CDR2 is YFSETQ. The CDR3 reads CASSLDYRGWRTGELFF. CDR3 coding DNA: TGCGCCAGCAGCTTGGATTACCGGGGGTGGAGGACCGGGGAGCTGTTTTTT.

The sample holds one count of this clone. The chain is built from TRBV28 and TRBJ2-6, with 8 positions matching TRBD1. The CDR3 length is 17 residues. Germline lookup yields CDR1 MDHEN and CDR2 SYDVKM. Losses at the gene ends were 3 bases for V and 2 bases for J; bases not matched to a gene: 6. The CDR3: CASSFWTGLPGANVLTF. CDR3 in DNA: TGTGCCAGCAGTTTTTGGACAGGGCTCCCTGGGGCCAACGTCCTGACTTTC.

The V call is TRBV28, the J call TRBJ2-1, with TRBD2 as a possible D gene (6 bases). Germline assignment: CDR1 MDHEN and CDR2 SYDVKM. This CDR3 contains 14 residues. Trimming removed 6 bases at V and 7 bases at J, with 16 bases between. The CDR3: CASSPTWGDNEQFF. In DNA form, the CDR3 reads TGTGCCAGCAGCCCTACTTGGGGGGATAATGAGCAGTTCTTC.

The chain uses TRBV15 and TRBJ1-1; D unresolved. Germline values: CDR1 LNHNV, CDR2 YYDKDF (reference sequence). This CDR3 comprises 15 residues. V was clipped by 5 bases and J by 0 bases, with 13 bases between them. This CDR3 reads CATSGVRTVNTEAFF. Written as DNA, the CDR3 is TGTGCCACCAGCGGGGTGAGGACGGTGAACACTGAAGCTTTCTTT.

J is TRBJ2-1 and V is TRBV7-8; no clear D gene. The V gene lost 5 bases and the J gene lost 0 bases, with 17 bases spanning the gap. The germline V gene encodes CDR1 SGHVS and CDR2 FQNEAQ. CDR3 length: 17 amino acids. The CDR3 spells CASSPSTRMSSYNEQFF. DNA for the CDR3: TGTGCCAGCAGCCCGTCTACCCGGATGAGCTCCTACAATGAGCAGTTCTTC.

This chain joins TRBV11-2 and TRBJ1-5; D gene unclear. Trimming pared 4 bases from V and 4 bases from J, leaving 17 bases between. The germline gives CDR1 SGHAT, CDR2 FQNNGV. The CDR3 loop spans 16 amino acids. This CDR3 reads CASSWEDPKTNQPQHF. The CDR3 bases are TGTGCCAGCAGCTGGGAGGACCCGAAGACAAATCAGCCCCAGCATTTT.

This chain joins TRBV5-6 and TRBJ2-5; no clear D. Germline lookup yields CDR1 SGHDT and CDR2 YYEEEE. V was clipped by 4 bases and J by 4 bases, with 23 bases between them. This CDR3 spans 17 amino acids. In DNA form, the CDR3 reads TGTGCCAGCAGCCACCCCGGGTCCAGAGATCGTGGAGAGACCCAGTACTTC. It yields the protein CASSHPGSRDRGETQYF.

The chain recombines TRBV9 with TRBJ2-1; the match to TRBD2 covers 9 bases. V lost 2 bases and J lost 5; bases outside the gene matches: 17. The germline V gene has CDR1 SGDLS and CDR2 YYNGEE. The CDR3 spans 19 residues. CDR3 amino acids: CASSVKGLPASGIDNEQFF. CDR3 coding DNA: TGTGCCAGCAGCGTGAAAGGACTCCCGGCTAGCGGGATTGACAATGAGCAGTTCTTC. Supplemented by reference TRBV9 and TRBJ2-1, the full variable domain reads DSGVTQTPKHLITATGQRVTLRCSPRSGDLSVYWYQQSLDQGLQFLIQYYNGEERAKGNILERFSAQQFPDLHSELNLSSLELGDSALYFCASSVKGLPASGIDNEQFFGPGTRLTVL.

The rearrangement joins TRBV15 to TRBJ1-2, with D hard to call. The CDR3 loop spans 14 amino acids. Trimming left V 2 bases short and J 7 bases short, with 14 bases between. Germline CDR1 and CDR2: LNHNV and YYDKDF (reference sequence). Here the CDR3 DNA reads TGTGCCACCAGCAGACCAGAGGCCGCCGGTGGCTACACCTTC. It yields the protein CATSRPEAAGGYTF.

Regarding this clone: The same CDR3 can be traced to other DNA sequences in this sample. V usage is TRBV28 and J usage is TRBJ1-1; the D is unclear. CDR1 is MDHEN and CDR2 is SYDVKM in the germline V gene. Trimming took 1 base from V and 1 from J, leaving 7 bases between them. CDR3 length: 14 residues. This chain's CDR3 is CASSLLGPNTEAFF. As DNA, the CDR3 is TGTGCCAGCAGTTTATTAGGGCCGAACACTGAAGCTTTCTTT.